The 13 T cell receptor beta chains in this list originate from one sample, sequenced in a study of OX40 agonist ivuxolimab in advanced cancers. Sequencing was performed with immunoSEQ multiplex PCR; in TCRdb, only in-frame clones are kept and a portion is missing. This sample has some 67,000 clones, with around 88% found just once. Sequences were derived from CD4+ or CD8+ T cells sorted from blood, sampled in a trial of the OX40 agonist ivuxolimab. These receptors were taken from an adult with an advanced solid tumor such as melanoma, head and neck, liver or kidney cancer.

V and J are TRBV19 and TRBJ2-1; 10 nucleotides align to TRBD2. This CDR3 spans 15 amino acids. V lost 6 bases and J lost 2; bases outside the gene matches: 4. CDR1 and CDR2 (germline): LNHDA, SQIVND (reference sequence). CDR3 sequence reads: CASRSSGGTYNEQFF. CDR3 bases: TGTGCCAGTAGAAGTAGCGGGGGGACCTACAATGAGCAGTTCTTC.

This sequence joins TRBV18 and TRBJ2-6; 7 positions agree with TRBD1. This CDR3 spans 17 amino acids. V gave up 8 bases and J gave up 2 bases; unmatched junction bases: 12. The germline gives CDR1 KGHSH, CDR2 LQKENI. The CDR3: CASQPPQGSPGANVLTF. The DNA for the CDR3 is TGTGCCAGCCAACCCCCACAGGGGTCCCCTGGGGCCAACGTCCTGACTTTC.

This sequence joins TRBV28 and TRBJ2-1, with D hard to call. Between the trimmed V and J ends, which lost 2 bases and 7 bases, there was a span of 6 bases. This CDR3 is built from 12 residues. The germline CDR1 and CDR2 sequences are MDHEN and SYDVKM. The DNA of the CDR3 is TGTGCCAGCAGTTTAAAGGAAAATGAGCAGTTCTTC. Its protein product is CASSLKENEQFF.

The chain joins TRBV10-3 to TRBJ1-5, with no clear D. V lost 0 bases to trimming and J lost 7 bases, with 10 bases between them. There are 14 residues in the CDR3. Germline V gives CDR1 ENHRY, CDR2 SYGVKD. The CDR3: CAISESRWNQPQHF. DNA for the CDR3: TGTGCCATCAGTGAGTCGAGGTGGAACCAGCCCCAGCATTTT.

The gene calls are TRBV5-1 and TRBJ1-1, with D unresolved. Germline assignment: CDR1 SGHRS and CDR2 YFSETQ. The length of the CDR3 is 14 residues. Trimming took off 1 base at V and 3 bases at J, with 10 bases between the two ends. Written as DNA, the CDR3 is TGCGCCAGCAGCTTGTTATCGCTGGACACTGAAGCTTTCTTT. As protein: CASSLLSLDTEAFF.

The V call is TRBV5-4, the J call TRBJ2-1; no clear D. V lost 0 bases to trimming and J lost 0 bases, with 10 bases between them. This CDR3 spans 16 amino acids. The V gene's germline CDR1 is SGHNT and CDR2 YYREEE (reference sequence). The DNA of the CDR3 is TGTGCCAGCAGCTTGGGGGCCGAGATCTCCTACAATGAGCAGTTCTTC. Its translation is CASSLGAEISYNEQFF.

The chain is built from TRBV9 and TRBJ2-1; 14 bases are a match to TRBD2. From germline, CDR1 is SGDLS and CDR2 YYNGEE. J lost 6 bases, V lost 4 bases, and 6 bases had no gene match. This CDR3 contains 16 residues. The CDR3 region is CASSLLTSGGANEQFF. CDR3 nucleotides: TGTGCCAGCAGCCTCTTGACTAGCGGGGGGGCCAATGAGCAGTTCTTC.

The V call is TRBV7-9, the J call TRBJ2-5; the D call may be TRBD1 or TRBD2 (5 bases each). V dropped 5 bases and J dropped 3 bases, with 16 bases sitting between them. Looked up from germline, CDR1 is SEHNR and CDR2 is FQNEAQ (reference sequence). CDR3 length equals 15 residues. The CDR3 DNA is TGTGCCAGCAGCATCACCGGGACGAGGGAAGAGACCCAGTACTTC. This translates into CASSITGTREETQYF.

The chain links TRBV6-5 to TRBJ2-7; 7 bases align to TRBD1. The CDR3 contains 15 residues. Germline V gives CDR1 MNHEY, CDR2 SVGAGI. Trimming removed 5 bases from V and 5 bases from J; junction bases left unmatched: 12. The CDR3 DNA is TGTGCCAGCAGTAGCCCTGGACAGGCAAATAACGAGCAGTACTTC. The encoded protein is CASSSPGQANNEQYF.

This clone was detected only once. CDR3 bases: TGTGCCAGCACCCGCCCCCCCGGGTCAAATGGGGAAAAACTGTTTTTT. Translation gives CASTRPPGSNGEKLFF. The rearrangement links TRBV28 to TRBJ1-4; D is ambiguous. Between the trimmed V and J ends, which lost 7 bases and 8 bases, there was a span of 23 bases. The CDR3 has 16 amino acids. Germline loops: CDR1 MDHEN, CDR2 SYDVKM.

The chain is built from TRBV5-1 and TRBJ2-2; D may be TRBD1 or TRBD2 (5 bases each). CDR1 and CDR2 from the germline V gene are SGHRS and YFSETQ. Trimming pared 3 bases from V and 4 bases from J, leaving 13 bases between. The CDR3 is 15 amino acids. CDR3 in DNA: TGCGCCAGCAGCTGGGACCAGTATTTCACCGGGGAGCTGTTTTTT. Its protein product is CASSWDQYFTGELFF.

In DNA, the CDR3 is TGTGCCAGAACCCCAGGGCTCAATGAGCAGTTCTTC. It specifies CARTPGLNEQFF. The chain links TRBV5-3 to TRBJ2-1; possible D gene TRBD1, 5 bases. TRBV5-3 is known as an ORF, though its function is uncertain. Trimming removed 6 bases at V and 6 bases at J, with 10 bases between. CDR3 length equals 12 residues.

The rearrangement links TRBV9 to TRBJ1-2, with TRBD1 matching 9 bases. Germline loops: CDR1 SGDLS, CDR2 YYNGEE. Trimming took 4 bases from V and 8 from J; bases not matched to a gene: 3. The CDR3 covers 12 residues. The CDR3 region has the DNA TGTGCCAGCAGCCCGGGACAGGGCGGCTACACCTTC. Encoded protein: CASSPGQGGYTF.